This T cell receptor beta chain was found in a study of post-analysis software for immune sequencing data. Study-wide background: There were relapsing-remitting, secondary progressive and progressive-relapsing multiple sclerosis among the disease courses included.

Presence of unique molecular identifiers characterized the TCR beta cDNA libraries. In TCRdb, the PCR reads were re-called with MiXCR into one record per CDR3 protein. The sample records some 260,000 distinct CDR3 sequences, about 40% being singletons. Overall study findings and caveats: Batch-matched samples strongly co-clustered by F measure. Several TRBV segments were more frequent in patients than controls; TRBV5-6, TRBV5-1 and TRBV20-1 belonged to this group.

This clonotype was recorded many times. What it recognizes is unknown. The V and J ends lost 0 bases and 2 bases respectively, with 7 bases between them. The CDR3 sequence is 14 residues long. CDR1 is SGDLS and CDR2 is YYNGEE in the germline V gene. This sequence was found in a girl between 5 and 17 years old with multiple sclerosis. The chain links TRBV9 to TRBJ2-3; perhaps TRBD2 as D (5 bases). The sample consisted of blood. The CDR3 bases are TGTGCCAGCAGCGTAGCCGGGGTCACAGATACGCAGTATTTT. Its protein product is CASSVAGVTDTQYF.